The 7 T cell receptor beta chains below were found in one sample sequenced in a study of neurological immune-mediated disorders. MiXCR was run by TCRdb on the 5' RACE reads, yielding one entry per CDR3 protein. The table has 72,000 or so distinct CDR3 sequences, approximately 17% seen once. Sequenced: PBMCs. The receptor source for this set is a woman aged 40 to 50 in good health.

Many counts were recorded for this clonotype. This sequence joins TRBV7-6 and TRBJ2-5, with 15 bases matching TRBD2. This CDR3 has 18 amino acids. In germline, CDR1 is SGHVS, CDR2 FNYEAQ. J gave up 5 bases and V 5 bases, and 12 bases lay outside the gene matches. The CDR3 here is CASSLPAGTSGGRETQYF. CDR3 bases: TGTGCCAGCAGCCTACCGGCCGGGACTAGCGGGGGGAGGGAGACCCAGTACTTC. The full variable domain, its missing parts supplied by reference TRBV7-6 and TRBJ2-5, is GAGVSQSPRYKVTKRGQDVALRCDPISGHVSLYWYRQALGQGPEFLTYFNYEAQQDKSGLPNDRFSAERPEGSISTLTIQRTEQRDSAMYRCASSLPAGTSGGRETQYFGPGTRLLVL.

Ten or more counts support this clonotype. The V call is TRBV12-3 or TRBV12-4, the J call TRBJ2-1; TRBD2 matches 9 bases. CDR3 size: 14 residues. Trimming removed 1 base from V and 5 bases from J; junction bases left unmatched: 0. The CDR3 here is CASSLVAGDNEQFF. In nucleotides, the CDR3 is TGTGCCAGCAGTTTAGTAGCGGGGGACAATGAGCAGTTCTTC.

Notes on this clonotype: It may be a read error: a sequence one base away is much more abundant. The chain links TRBV3-1 to TRBJ1-2, with 8 nucleotides matching TRBD1. The V segment lost 2 bases and the J segment 8 bases; nucleotides outside the gene matches: 7. The CDR3 covers 14 residues. Germline CDR1 LGHDT, CDR2 YNNKEL (reference sequence). The CDR3 sequence: CASSQNRGAMGYTF. The CDR3 nucleotides are TGTGCCAGCAGCCAAAACAGGGGGGCCATGGGCTACACCTTC. Supplemented by reference TRBV3-1 and TRBJ1-2, the full variable domain reads DTAVSQTPKYLVTQMGNDKSIKCEQNLGHDTMYWYKQDSKKFLKIMFSYNNKELIINETVPNRFSPKSPDKAHLNLHINSLELGDSAVYFCASSQNRGAMGYTFGSGTRLTVV.

This chain joins TRBV29-1 and TRBJ2-7; D is unclear. Germline values: CDR1 SQVTM, CDR2 ANQGSEA. The CDR3 length is 13 residues. The V end was cut by 2 bases, the J end by 2 bases, with 10 bases between. In DNA form, the CDR3 reads TGCAGCGTTGAATCGGGTAATACCTACGAGCAGTACTTC. Amino acid sequence: CSVESGNTYEQYF.

The V gene is TRBV20-1, the J gene TRBJ2-7; D gene ambiguous. From germline, CDR1 is DFQATT and CDR2 SNEGSKA (reference sequence). CDR3 length: 14 residues. V was cut by 0 bases and J by 1 base, with 10 bases left in between. The chain's CDR3 is CSARDLAASYEQYF. CDR3 DNA: TGCAGTGCTAGAGATTTGGCAGCATCCTACGAGCAGTACTTC.

This clonotype was detected many times. This chain joins TRBV5-1 and TRBJ2-1; D unresolved. The CDR3 has 13 residues. V shed 0 bases and J shed 10 bases, with 11 bases lying between them. Germline-derived CDR1 and CDR2 are SGHRS and YFSETQ. The CDR3 region has the DNA TGCGCCAGCAGCTTGGGCCCCTTAGGCGAGCAGTTCTTC. As protein: CASSLGPLGEQFF.

This clonotype appeared a single time. The chain links TRBV20-1 to TRBJ1-5, with D tentatively TRBD1 (5 bases). The CDR3 has 13 residues. In germline, CDR1 is DFQATT, CDR2 SNEGSKA (reference sequence). The germline V and J ends were trimmed by 6 bases and 3 bases, with 12 bases remaining between them. Written as DNA, the CDR3 is TGCAGTGCCGCGGGACGGCTCAATCAGCCCCAGCATTTT. Its protein is CSAAGRLNQPQHF.